This T cell receptor (beta chain) was sequenced in a study of blood T cell repertoires in COVID-19. The germline V gene encodes CDR1 SGHTA and CDR2 FQGNSA. This CDR3 comprises 18 residues. The V and J ends lost 1 base and 3 bases respectively, with 19 bases between them. Assay: immunoSEQ multiplex PCR; the TCRdb copy retains only in-frame clones and omits some. The data show about 400,000 clones, roughly nine tenths seen once. The receptor's source is a young woman who had recovered from COVID-19. The rearrangement joins TRBV7-2 to TRBJ1-3; D might be TRBD1 (6 bases). Specimen: PBMCs or T cells enriched from blood (not recorded which). CDR3 sequence: CASSLVGDRSNDGNTIYF. DNA of the CDR3: TGTGCCAGCAGCTTAGTAGGAGACAGGTCAAATGATGGAAACACCATATATTTT.